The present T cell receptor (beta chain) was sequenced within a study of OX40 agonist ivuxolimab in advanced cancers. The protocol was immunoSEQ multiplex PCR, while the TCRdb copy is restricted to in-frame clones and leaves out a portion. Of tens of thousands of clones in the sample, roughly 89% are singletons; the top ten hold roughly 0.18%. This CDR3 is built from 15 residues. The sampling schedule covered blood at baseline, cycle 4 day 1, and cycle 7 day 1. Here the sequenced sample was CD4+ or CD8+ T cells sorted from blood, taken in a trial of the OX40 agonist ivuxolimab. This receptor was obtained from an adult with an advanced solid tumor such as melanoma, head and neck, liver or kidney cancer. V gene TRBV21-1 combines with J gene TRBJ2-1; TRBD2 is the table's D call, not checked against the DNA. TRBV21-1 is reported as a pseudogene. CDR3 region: CASSPPRPGYNEQFF. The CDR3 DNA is TGTGCCAGCAGCCCACCCCGCCCGGGGTACAATGAGCAGTTCTTC.